Following are 6 T cell receptor beta chains from one sample sequenced in a study of blood T cell repertoires in COVID-19. The assay was immunoSEQ multiplex PCR, and TCRdb's table has in-frame clones only and misses some. The repertoire holds about 190,000 clones, with 80% to 90% as singletons. The sequenced sample was peripheral blood. All receptors come from a man aged 25 to 45 with acute or convalescent COVID-19.

This clone was found once. V is TRBV6-5 and J is TRBJ2-1, with 12 bases matching TRBD2. V lost 7 bases, J lost 3 bases, and 1 base stayed unmatched. The CDR3 runs 14 residues. Germline CDR1 and CDR2: MNHEY and SVGAGI. CDR3 bases: TGTGCCAGCAAGACTAGCGGGGGCTACAATGAGCAGTTCTTC. It specifies CASKTSGGYNEQFF.

This clone showed up just once. The chain couples TRBV28 to TRBJ2-7; a possible D gene is TRBD2 (5 bases). This CDR3 has 15 amino acids. Trimming took off 4 bases at V and 2 bases at J, with 15 bases between the two ends. Germline lookup yields CDR1 MDHEN and CDR2 SYDVKM. CDR3 residues: CASSSLKRMPYEQYF. CDR3 nucleotides: TGTGCCAGCAGTTCCCTGAAGCGGATGCCCTACGAGCAGTACTTC.

This chain uses TRBV4-1 with TRBJ2-1; 9 bases match TRBD2. Germline V gene data show CDR1 as MGHRA and CDR2 as YSYEKL. The CDR3 covers 17 residues. J gave up 0 bases and V 2 bases, and 5 bases lay outside the gene matches. CDR3 nucleotide sequence: TGCGCCAGCAGCCAACCGCTAGCGGGGAGCTCCTACAATGAGCAGTTCTTC. It yields the protein CASSQPLAGSSYNEQFF.

This sequence joins TRBV10-1 and TRBJ2-3, with 10 bases matching TRBD2. The CDR3 is made up of 17 amino acids. J gave up 2 bases and V 0 bases, and 5 bases lay outside the gene matches. Per germline, CDR1 WNHNN and CDR2 SYGVQD (reference sequence). The CDR3 DNA sequence: TGCGCCAGCAGTGAGTCAAACAGCGGGGGGGTCACAGATACGCAGTATTTT. Its protein is CASSESNSGGVTDTQYF.

The chain employs TRBV6-6 and TRBJ1-1; TRBD1 matches at 8 bases. Trimming removed 4 bases from V and 4 bases from J; junction bases left unmatched: 8. Germline values: CDR1 MNHNY, CDR2 SVGAGI (reference sequence). The CDR3 sequence is 15 residues long. DNA of the CDR3: TGTGCCAGCAGTTCTCCGGGACAGGTACTCACTGAAGCTTTCTTT. Translating it yields CASSSPGQVLTEAFF.

The chain has TRBV2 and TRBJ2-7, with TRBD2 matching 12 bases. Germline CDR1 and CDR2: SNHLY and FYNNEI. V was clipped by 6 bases and J by 1 base; unmatched bases: 7. This CDR3 spans 16 amino acids. The CDR3 bases are TGTGCCAGCAGCCTCGAAGGACTAGCGGGGTCCTACGAGCAGTACTTC. Translating gives CASSLEGLAGSYEQYF.